This TCR beta chain was found in a study of cytomegalovirus exposure and HLA in healthy donors. Findings and caveats of the study: It was only CMV serostatus that was available as immune exposure information. According to a later analysis, donors in an Asian-associated ancestry cluster reportedly had fewer N-insertions than the roughly 720-donor mean.

PCR was performed using 60 Vbeta and 13 Jbeta primers. Authors' analysis steps: There were some 87 million unique TCR beta chains by a later count, and some 11 million of them were shared. Only in-frame clones appear in the TCRdb table, and some are missing; sequencing was by immunoSEQ multiplex PCR. That table supplies the V and J calls and clone size; D and trimming were determined from the DNA. The repertoire holds 100,000 to 150,000 clones, with more than 65% as singletons. This clone appeared a single time. Its target is not known. Relative to the germline gene, one junction end is altered; a read error may explain this. What was sequenced was PBMCs. The source is a male donor in good health and CMV-seropositive.

The CDR3 DNA reads TGTGCCAGCAGCTTAGAGGACGGGCTGGGAGATCAATTT. Translated: CASSLEDGLGDQF. The rearrangement links TRBV11-2 to TRBJ1-1; D unresolved. In germline, CDR1 is SGHAT, CDR2 FQNNGV. CDR3 length equals 13 residues.